What follows are 30 T cell receptor beta chains derived from one specimen sequenced in a study of blood T cell repertoires in COVID-19. Assay used: immunoSEQ multiplex PCR; TCRdb lists only in-frame clones, some missing. The table has around 200,000 clones, less than 90% seen once. Sequenced input: peripheral blood. The receptor set was obtained from a woman aged 40 to 50 with acute or convalescent COVID-19.

In this sample, this clone turned up a few times. The gene calls are TRBV19 and TRBJ1-4; tentatively, D is TRBD1 (6 bases). Germline CDR1 is LNHDA and CDR2 is SQIVND (reference sequence). V gave up 5 bases and J gave up 0 bases, with 10 bases separating them. The CDR3 spans 15 residues. In nucleotides, the CDR3 is TGTGCCAGTAGTGCAGGGGTCGCAACTAATGAAAAACTGTTTTTT. Translating it yields CASSAGVATNEKLFF.

The V call is TRBV27, the J call TRBJ2-1, with 9 bases fitting TRBD2. The J segment lost 4 bases and the V segment lost 2 bases, leaving 12 bases of the junction unmatched. The CDR3 runs to 18 residues. Germline loops: CDR1 MNHEY, CDR2 SMNVEV (reference sequence). The CDR3 nucleotides are TGTGCCAGCAGTTTAGAGGGCGGGGGGGTAGGTTTTTACAATGAGCAGTTCTTC. Translated: CASSLEGGGVGFYNEQFF.

The CDR3: CAWNFQGTDTQYF. The CDR3 coding sequence is TGTGCCTGGAATTTTCAGGGCACAGATACGCAGTATTTT. The chain employs TRBV30 and TRBJ2-3; D remains ambiguous. The CDR3 covers 13 residues. Trimming pared 4 bases from V and 1 base from J, leaving 9 bases between. In germline, CDR1 is GTSNPN, CDR2 SVGIG (reference sequence).

The genes are TRBV12-5 and TRBJ2-1; TRBD2 matches 8 bases. The J segment lost 2 bases and the V segment lost 6 bases, leaving 6 bases of the junction unmatched. The germline gives CDR1 LGHNT, CDR2 FRNRAP. There are 15 residues in the CDR3. CDR3 in DNA: TGTGCTAGTGGGGAACTAGCGGTAACCTACAATGAGCAGTTCTTC. Translating it yields CASGELAVTYNEQFF. The complete variable domain, with remaining parts taken from reference TRBV12-5 and TRBJ2-1, reads DARVTQTPRHKVTEMGQEVTMRCQPILGHNTVFWYRQTMMQGLELLAYFRNRAPLDDSGMPKDRFSAEMPDATLATLKIQPSEPRDSAVYFCASGELAVTYNEQFFGPGTRLTVL.

This clone has more than one count but fewer than ten. The chain carries TRBV7-2 and TRBJ1-6, with 7 positions matching TRBD1. CDR3 size: 15 residues. Germline CDR1 and CDR2: SGHTA and FQGNSA. Losses at the gene ends were 5 bases for V and 9 bases for J; bases not matched to a gene: 10. The CDR3 sequence is CASSPRQGGTSPLHF. CDR3 DNA sequence: TGTGCCAGCAGCCCAAGACAGGGCGGGACTTCACCCCTCCACTTT.

The chain links TRBV18 to TRBJ2-1, with D possibly TRBD1 on 6 matching bases. Germline V lookup: CDR1 KGHSH, CDR2 LQKENI. There are 15 residues in the CDR3. V was cut by 3 bases and J by 1 base, with 10 bases left in between. This CDR3 reads CASSPDGQSYNEQFF. The CDR3 nucleotides are TGTGCCAGCTCACCCGATGGACAGTCCTACAATGAGCAGTTCTTC. Combining the CDR3 with reference TRBV18 and TRBJ2-1 gives the whole variable domain NAGVMQNPRHLVRRRGQEARLRCSPMKGHSHVYWYRQLPEEGLKFMVYLQKENIIDESGMPKERFSAEFPKEGPSILRIQQVVRGDSAAYFCASSPDGQSYNEQFFGPGTRLTVL.

The chain links TRBV6-5 to TRBJ1-1; D perhaps matches TRBD1 (6 bases). The CDR3 runs to 14 residues. Trimming took 5 bases from V and 0 from J, leaving 10 bases between them. Germline V gene sequence: CDR1 MNHEY, CDR2 SVGAGI. CDR3 in amino acids: CASSLTGLNTEAFF. The CDR3 nucleotides read TGTGCCAGCAGTCTAACAGGGTTGAACACTGAAGCTTTCTTT.

The V gene is TRBV3-1 (or the pseudogene TRBV3-2), the J gene TRBJ2-3, with D maybe TRBD2 (5 bases). V lost 3 bases to trimming and J lost 0 bases, with 7 bases between them. Germline V CDR1 and CDR2: LGHDT, YNNKEL (reference sequence). The CDR3 sequence is 14 residues long. CDR3 bases: TGTGCCAGCAGCCATAGCGCTAGCACAGATACGCAGTATTTT. The encoded protein is CASSHSASTDTQYF.

The J gene is TRBJ2-7, the V gene TRBV10-3; maybe TRBD2 (5 bases). Germline-derived CDR1 and CDR2 are ENHRY and SYGVKD. This CDR3 region has 13 residues. The germline V and J ends were trimmed by 6 bases and 3 bases, with 12 bases remaining between them. In nucleotides, the CDR3 is TGTGCCATCAGAACTAGTACCGACTACGAGCAGTACTTC. Amino acid sequence: CAIRTSTDYEQYF.

This rearrangement joins TRBV5-1 to TRBJ1-6; D ambiguous. The CDR3 is made up of 14 amino acids. Germline CDR1 and CDR2: SGHRS and YFSETQ. Trimming removed 5 bases at V and 4 bases at J, with 10 bases between. CDR3 DNA sequence: TGCGCCAGCAGGGAGGGAGTTTATAATTCACCCCTCCACTTT. Amino acids: CASREGVYNSPLHF. Together with reference TRBV5-1 and TRBJ1-6, the CDR3 gives the full variable domain: KAGVTQTPRYLIKTRGQQVTLSCSPISGHRSVSWYQQTPGQGLQFLFEYFSETQRNKGNFPGRFSGRQFSNSRSEMNVSTLELGDSALYLCASREGVYNSPLHFGNGTRLTVT.

This sequence joins TRBV4-1 and TRBJ2-2; 7 bases are a match to TRBD1. The CDR3 loop spans 16 amino acids. In germline, CDR1 is MGHRA, CDR2 YSYEKL. V was pared by 5 bases and J by 1 base, with 7 bases of the junction left unmatched. The CDR3 sequence is CASSYRTGGNTGELFF. The CDR3 region has the DNA TGCGCCAGCAGCTACAGGACAGGCGGGAACACCGGGGAGCTGTTTTTT.

This chain uses TRBV6-5 with TRBJ1-2; 8 bases align to TRBD1. The V segment lost 0 bases and the J segment 7 bases; nucleotides outside the gene matches: 7. Per germline, CDR1 MNHEY and CDR2 SVGAGI. The CDR3 has 15 residues. DNA of the CDR3: TGTGCCAGCAGTTACTCCAGGCAGGGGACAGGTGGCTACACCTTC. Translating it yields CASSYSRQGTGGYTF.

This chain connects TRBV7-2 to TRBJ2-7; 7 nucleotides match TRBD2. The CDR3 extends over 16 amino acids. Trimming at V came to 2 bases and at J to 6 bases, leaving 13 bases not matched to a gene. In germline, CDR1 is SGHTA, CDR2 FQGNSA. The CDR3: CASSLRAGGRPLEQYF. The CDR3 DNA reads as TGTGCCAGCAGCTTAAGGGCCGGGGGGAGACCTCTCGAGCAGTACTTC. Full variable domain (missing parts from reference TRBV7-2 and TRBJ2-7): GAGVSQSPSNKVTEKGKDVELRCDPISGHTALYWYRQSLGQGLEFLIYFQGNSAPDKSGLPSDRFSAERTGGSVSTLTIQRTQQEDSAVYLCASSLRAGGRPLEQYFGPGTRLTVT.

The V and J genes are TRBV15 and TRBJ2-1; 10 bases are a match to TRBD2. Germline V gives CDR1 LNHNV, CDR2 YYDKDF (reference sequence). CDR3 size: 16 residues. V lost 1 base to trimming and J lost 7 bases; unmatched junction nucleotides: 7. The CDR3: CATSRVRLAGENEQFF. CDR3 nucleotide sequence: TGTGCCACCAGCAGAGTTCGGCTAGCGGGAGAAAATGAGCAGTTCTTC.

The rearrangement links TRBV28 to TRBJ1-2; maybe TRBD1 (6 bases). From germline, CDR1 is MDHEN and CDR2 SYDVKM. This CDR3 spans 14 amino acids. Trimming left V 9 bases short and J 0 bases short, with 14 bases between. CDR3 in amino acids: CASTTGTSNYGYTF. The CDR3 bases are TGTGCCAGTACGACAGGAACCTCTAACTATGGCTACACCTTC.

The chain combines TRBV6-5 with TRBJ2-3; 7 bases match TRBD2. CDR3 size: 15 residues. Germline V gene lookup returns CDR1 MNHEY and CDR2 SVGAGI. The V segment lost 2 bases and the J segment 2 bases; nucleotides outside the gene matches: 4. The CDR3 DNA sequence: TGTGCCAGCAGTTACGGCGGGAGCCCCACAGATACGCAGTATTTT. Translating it yields CASSYGGSPTDTQYF.

V gene TRBV5-4 combines with J gene TRBJ2-7; D remains ambiguous. The CDR3 length is 13 residues. V was trimmed by 1 base and J by 5 bases, leaving 10 bases between them. The germline gives CDR1 SGHNT, CDR2 YYREEE (reference sequence). The CDR3 sequence is CASSLRVSDEQYF. The CDR3 coding sequence is TGTGCCAGCAGCTTGCGAGTGAGCGACGAGCAGTACTTC.

This clone was seen only a few times. The chain couples TRBV5-6 to TRBJ1-6; 8 nucleotides match TRBD1. J lost 3 bases, V lost 2 bases, and 4 bases had no gene match. CDR1 and CDR2 (germline): SGHDT, YYEEEE. CDR3 length: 16 residues. The CDR3 spells CASSLGQGFYNSPLHF. CDR3 bases: TGTGCCAGCAGCTTAGGACAGGGATTCTATAATTCACCCCTCCACTTT. Full variable domain (missing parts from reference TRBV5-6 and TRBJ1-6): DAGVTQSPTHLIKTRGQQVTLRCSPKSGHDTVSWYQQALGQGPQFIFQYYEEEERQRGNFPDRFSGHQFPNYSSELNVNALLLGDSALYLCASSLGQGFYNSPLHFGNGTRLTVT.

The chain recombines TRBV6-5 with TRBJ1-6; the match to TRBD1 covers 7 bases. The CDR3 covers 15 residues. The V and J ends lost 8 bases and 3 bases, in that order; junction bases with no gene match: 7. Germline-derived CDR1 and CDR2 are MNHEY and SVGAGI. In nucleotides, the CDR3 is TGTGCCAGCTCTTCAGGGACAGACTATAATTCACCCCTCCACTTT. Protein sequence: CASSSGTDYNSPLHF.

The V gene is TRBV20-1, the J gene TRBJ2-7; D is unresolved. The CDR3 has 10 amino acids. V shed 3 bases and J shed 4 bases, with 4 bases lying between them. The germline V gene has CDR1 DFQATT and CDR2 SNEGSKA (reference sequence). The CDR3 region is CSARLYEQYF. The CDR3 region has the DNA TGCAGTGCTAGGTTATACGAGCAGTACTTC.

This clone has only one observation. Other DNA variants within this sample encode the same CDR3. This rearrangement joins TRBV5-1 to TRBJ1-1; 8 nucleotides match TRBD1. The germline CDR1 and CDR2 sequences are SGHRS and YFSETQ. The CDR3 is made up of 14 amino acids. Trimming removed 1 base from V and 1 base from J; junction bases left unmatched: 0. CDR3 sequence reads: CASSLQGANTEAFF. The CDR3 coding sequence is TGCGCCAGCAGCTTGCAGGGGGCGAACACTGAAGCTTTCTTT.

The chain couples TRBV6-5 to TRBJ1-6, with D perhaps TRBD1 (5 bases). Trimming cost V 8 bases and J 8 bases, with 10 bases left between them. There are 12 residues in the CDR3. CDR1 is MNHEY, CDR2 SVGAGI, per germline. CDR3 DNA sequence: TGTGCCAGCCGGTGGGGGGATTCACCCCTCCACTTT. Encoded protein: CASRWGDSPLHF.

The V and J genes are TRBV15 and TRBJ1-1; no definite D call. Between the trimmed V and J ends, which lost 1 base and 1 base, there was a span of 4 bases. The CDR3 is made up of 13 amino acids. Germline assignment: CDR1 LNHNV and CDR2 YYDKDF (reference sequence). CDR3 residues: CATSRVQNTEAFF. The CDR3 DNA reads as TGTGCCACCAGCAGAGTACAGAACACTGAAGCTTTCTTT.

The chain is built from TRBV5-6 and TRBJ1-4; D possibly corresponds to TRBD1 (5 bases). The CDR3 spans 16 residues. Trimming took 4 bases from V and 8 from J, leaving 21 bases between them. Germline loops: CDR1 SGHDT, CDR2 YYEEEE. The chain's CDR3 is CASSLFDTGVGEKLFF. The CDR3 nucleotides are TGTGCCAGCAGCCTCTTTGATACGGGGGTTGGAGAAAAACTGTTTTTT.

The J gene is TRBJ2-2, the V gene TRBV7-9; D call uncertain. The CDR3 runs to 13 residues. V was clipped by 0 bases and J by 8 bases, with 7 bases between them. The germline V gene has CDR1 SEHNR and CDR2 FQNEAQ (reference sequence). CDR3 sequence: CASSLATWGELFF. CDR3 in DNA: TGTGCCAGCAGCTTAGCGACTTGGGGGGAGCTGTTTTTT.

The chain couples TRBV6-6 to TRBJ1-5, with D uncertain. The length of the CDR3 is 13 residues. Germline V lookup: CDR1 MNHNY, CDR2 SVGAGI (reference sequence). Trimming took off 6 bases at V and 7 bases at J, with 13 bases between the two ends. CDR3 sequence: CASSAGVLQPQHF. The CDR3 DNA sequence: TGTGCCAGCAGCGCCGGGGTTTTACAGCCCCAGCATTTT.

The chain carries TRBV3-1 (or the pseudogene TRBV3-2) and TRBJ1-4; D is undetermined. This CDR3 region has 16 residues. The germline V gene encodes CDR1 LGHDT and CDR2 YNNKEL (reference sequence). Between the trimmed V and J ends, which lost 2 bases and 7 bases, there was a span of 17 bases. In nucleotides, the CDR3 is TGTGCCAGCAGCCAAACTATGGAGGGAAGAAGTGAAAAACTGTTTTTT. This gives the protein CASSQTMEGRSEKLFF.

The rearrangement joins TRBV10-3 to TRBJ2-5; possibly TRBD2 for D (6 bases). Trimming left V 8 bases short and J 3 bases short, with 13 bases between. The length of the CDR3 is 13 residues. Germline values: CDR1 ENHRY, CDR2 SYGVKD. The CDR3 DNA reads as TGTGCCATCGGACGGGACTCAGAAGAGACCCAGTACTTC. As protein: CAIGRDSEETQYF.

The chain carries TRBV28 and TRBJ1-3, with 7 bases fitting TRBD1. J was trimmed by 5 bases and V by 6 bases; bases with no gene match: 4. Germline assignment: CDR1 MDHEN and CDR2 SYDVKM. The CDR3 totals 13 residues. In DNA, the CDR3 is TGTGCCAGCAGCGACAGGGCCAGAAACACCATATATTTT. Amino acids: CASSDRARNTIYF.

This sequence joins TRBV5-1 and TRBJ1-2; TRBD1 matches at 7 bases. The V gene end was trimmed by 0 bases and the J gene end by 7 bases; junction bases not matched to a gene: 9. The length of the CDR3 is 15 residues. Germline CDR1 and CDR2: SGHRS and YFSETQ. CDR3 loop: CASSLARGTGVGYTF. The CDR3 DNA reads TGCGCCAGCAGCTTGGCCCGAGGAACAGGGGTTGGCTACACCTTC.